This TCR beta chain was recorded in a study of early T cells in non-severe SARS-CoV-2 infection. At the level of the study: The sequenced material was bulk RNA from unsorted whole blood, and its chains were unpaired.

Study results and caveats: Private and CD4 specificities were missed by VDJdb matching, which favored anti-spike CD8 responses.

This clonotype is labeled medium-sized (0.01 to 0.1%). The antigen is unknown. V was shortened by 1 base and J by 3 bases, with 11 bases between the two germline ends. Germline CDR1 and CDR2: SGHDT and YYEEEE. The CDR3 consists of 14 residues. The TCR library protocol attached unique molecular identifiers to the individual cDNA molecules. TCRdb analysed the 5' RACE reads with MiXCR anew, one entry per CDR3 protein. In the table there are 65,000 to 75,000 distinct CDR3 sequences, approximately 13% of which are singletons. This chain joins TRBV5-6 and TRBJ2-7; D call uncertain. This sequence was found in an adult who was a healthcare worker with PCR-confirmed SARS-CoV-2 infection or an uninfected control (not recorded which). Sequencing was done on a sample of whole blood. The CDR3 DNA is TGTGCCAGCAGCTTGAGGGTATCTCACTACGAGCAGTACTTC. This codes for CASSLRVSHYEQYF.